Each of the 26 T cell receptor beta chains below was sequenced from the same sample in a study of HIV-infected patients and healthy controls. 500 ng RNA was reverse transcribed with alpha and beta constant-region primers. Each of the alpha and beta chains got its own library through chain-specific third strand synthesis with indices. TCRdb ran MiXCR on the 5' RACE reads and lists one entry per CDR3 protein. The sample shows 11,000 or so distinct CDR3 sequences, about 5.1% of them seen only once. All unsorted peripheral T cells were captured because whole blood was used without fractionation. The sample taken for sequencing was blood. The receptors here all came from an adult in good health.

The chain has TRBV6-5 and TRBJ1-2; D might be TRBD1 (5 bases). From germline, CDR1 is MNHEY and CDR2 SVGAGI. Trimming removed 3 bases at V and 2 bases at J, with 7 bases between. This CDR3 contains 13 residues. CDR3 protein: CASSYDSNYGYTF. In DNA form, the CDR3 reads TGTGCCAGCAGTTATGACAGCAACTATGGCTACACCTTC.

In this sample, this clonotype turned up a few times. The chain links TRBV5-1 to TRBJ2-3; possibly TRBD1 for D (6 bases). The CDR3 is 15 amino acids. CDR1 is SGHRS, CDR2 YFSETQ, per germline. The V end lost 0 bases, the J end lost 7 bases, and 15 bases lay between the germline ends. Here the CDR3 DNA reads TGCGCCAGCAGCTTGGAGGGGCAGGGGTCGAATACGCAGTATTTT. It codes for CASSLEGQGSNTQYF.

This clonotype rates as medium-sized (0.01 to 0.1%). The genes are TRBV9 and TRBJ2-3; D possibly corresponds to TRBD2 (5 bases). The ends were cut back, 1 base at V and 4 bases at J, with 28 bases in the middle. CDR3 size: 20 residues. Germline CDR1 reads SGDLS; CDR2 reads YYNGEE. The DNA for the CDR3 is TGTGCCAGCAGCGTATCTTTATCGGCTAGTTGGCGGGCAAGGGCAGATACGCAGTATTTT. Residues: CASSVSLSASWRARADTQYF.

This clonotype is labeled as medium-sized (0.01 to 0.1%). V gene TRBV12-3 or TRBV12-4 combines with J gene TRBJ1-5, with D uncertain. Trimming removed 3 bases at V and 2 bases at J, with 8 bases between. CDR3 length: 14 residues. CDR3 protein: CASSFKLGNQPQHF. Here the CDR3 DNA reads TGTGCCAGCAGTTTCAAGTTAGGCAATCAGCCCCAGCATTTT.

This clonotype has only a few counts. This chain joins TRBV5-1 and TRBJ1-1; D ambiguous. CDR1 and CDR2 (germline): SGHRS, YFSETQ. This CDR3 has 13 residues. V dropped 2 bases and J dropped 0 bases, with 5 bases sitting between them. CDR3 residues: CASSFSLNTEAFF. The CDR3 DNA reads TGCGCCAGCAGCTTTTCACTGAACACTGAAGCTTTCTTT.

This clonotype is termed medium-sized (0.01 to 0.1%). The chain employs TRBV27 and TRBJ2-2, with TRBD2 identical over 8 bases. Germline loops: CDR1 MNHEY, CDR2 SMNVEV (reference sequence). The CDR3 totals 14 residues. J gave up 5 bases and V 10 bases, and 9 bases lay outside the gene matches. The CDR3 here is CATRAGDRTGELFF. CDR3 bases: TGTGCCACCCGAGCGGGGGATCGAACCGGGGAGCTGTTTTTT.

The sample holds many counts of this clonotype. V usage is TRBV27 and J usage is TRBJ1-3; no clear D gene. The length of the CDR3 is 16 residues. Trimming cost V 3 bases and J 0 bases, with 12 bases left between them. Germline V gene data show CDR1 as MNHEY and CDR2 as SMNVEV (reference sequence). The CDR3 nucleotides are TGTGCCAGCAGTTTTAGGTCCGGCATCTCTGGAAACACCATATATTTT. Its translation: CASSFRSGISGNTIYF.

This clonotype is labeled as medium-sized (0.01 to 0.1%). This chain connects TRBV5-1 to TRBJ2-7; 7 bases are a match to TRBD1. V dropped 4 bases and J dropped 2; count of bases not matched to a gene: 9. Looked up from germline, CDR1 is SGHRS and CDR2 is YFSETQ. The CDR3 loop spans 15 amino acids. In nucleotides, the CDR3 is TGCGCCAGCAGCCCCGGGACAGCTTCTCCCTACGAGCAGTACTTC. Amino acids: CASSPGTASPYEQYF.

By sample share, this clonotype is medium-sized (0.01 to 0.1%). CDR3 in DNA: TGTGCCACCAGTGATACTGGGACCACAGATACGCAGTATTTT. Translating gives CATSDTGTTDTQYF. The chain combines TRBV24-1 with TRBJ2-3; D could derive from TRBD1 or TRBD2 (5 bases each). From germline, CDR1 is KGHDR and CDR2 SFDVKD. Trimming stripped 3 bases from V and 2 bases from J, with 8 bases between. This CDR3 has 14 residues.

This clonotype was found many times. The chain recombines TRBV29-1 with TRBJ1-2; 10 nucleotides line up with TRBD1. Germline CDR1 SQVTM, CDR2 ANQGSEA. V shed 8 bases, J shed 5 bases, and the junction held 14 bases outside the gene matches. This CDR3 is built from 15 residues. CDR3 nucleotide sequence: TGCAGCTCAGCCCGAATGGACAGGGGGATTTATGGCTACACCTTC. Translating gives CSSARMDRGIYGYTF.

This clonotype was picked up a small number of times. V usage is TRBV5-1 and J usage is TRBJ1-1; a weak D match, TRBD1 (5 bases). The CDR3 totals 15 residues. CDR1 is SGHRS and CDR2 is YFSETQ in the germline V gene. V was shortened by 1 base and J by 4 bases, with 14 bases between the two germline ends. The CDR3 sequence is CASSLYGGLGTEAFF. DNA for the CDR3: TGCGCCAGCAGCTTGTATGGGGGGTTGGGCACTGAAGCTTTCTTT. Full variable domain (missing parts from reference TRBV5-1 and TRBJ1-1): KAGVTQTPRYLIKTRGQQVTLSCSPISGHRSVSWYQQTPGQGLQFLFEYFSETQRNKGNFPGRFSGRQFSNSRSEMNVSTLELGDSALYLCASSLYGGLGTEAFFGQGTRLTVV.

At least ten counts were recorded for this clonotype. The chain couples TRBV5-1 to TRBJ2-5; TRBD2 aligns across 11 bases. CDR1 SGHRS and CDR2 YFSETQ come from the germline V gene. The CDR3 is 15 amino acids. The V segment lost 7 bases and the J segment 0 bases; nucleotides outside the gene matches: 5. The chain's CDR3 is CASRETSGDQETQYF. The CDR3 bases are TGCGCCAGCCGGGAGACTAGCGGGGACCAAGAGACCCAGTACTTC. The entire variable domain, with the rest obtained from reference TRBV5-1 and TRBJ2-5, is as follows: KAGVTQTPRYLIKTRGQQVTLSCSPISGHRSVSWYQQTPGQGLQFLFEYFSETQRNKGNFPGRFSGRQFSNSRSEMNVSTLELGDSALYLCASRETSGDQETQYFGPGTRLLVL.

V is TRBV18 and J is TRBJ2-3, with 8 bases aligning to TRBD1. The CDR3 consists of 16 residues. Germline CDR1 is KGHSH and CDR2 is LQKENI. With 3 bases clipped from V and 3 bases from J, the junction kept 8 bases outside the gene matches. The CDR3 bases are TGTGCCAGCTCACCCACCCCCAGGGGGCTGACAGATACGCAGTATTTT. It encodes CASSPTPRGLTDTQYF.

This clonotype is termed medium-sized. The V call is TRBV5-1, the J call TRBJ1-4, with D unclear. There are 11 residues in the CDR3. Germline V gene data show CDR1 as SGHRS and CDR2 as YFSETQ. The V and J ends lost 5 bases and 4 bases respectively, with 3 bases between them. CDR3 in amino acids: CASRINEKLFF. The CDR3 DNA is TGCGCCAGCAGGATTAATGAAAAACTGTTTTTT.

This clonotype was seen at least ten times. The CDR3 loop is CASSRTSGTGTQYF. The CDR3 DNA reads as TGTGCCAGCAGCAGGACTAGCGGGACAGGGACCCAGTACTTC. The rearrangement uses TRBV7-2 and TRBJ2-5; TRBD2 matches at 12 bases. Germline values: CDR1 SGHTA, CDR2 FQGNSA. With V trimmed by 5 bases and J by 7 bases, 5 bases remained unmatched. This CDR3 is 14 amino acids long.

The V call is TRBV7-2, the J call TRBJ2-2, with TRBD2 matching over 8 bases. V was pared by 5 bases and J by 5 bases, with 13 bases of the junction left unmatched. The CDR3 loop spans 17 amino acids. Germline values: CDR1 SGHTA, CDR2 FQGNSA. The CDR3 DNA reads TGTGCCAGCAGCCCGAGTGGACTAGCCTTGAGGACCGGGGAGCTGTTTTTT. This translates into CASSPSGLALRTGELFF. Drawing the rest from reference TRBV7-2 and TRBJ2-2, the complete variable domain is GAGVSQSPSNKVTEKGKDVELRCDPISGHTALYWYRQSLGQGLEFLIYFQGNSAPDKSGLPSDRFSAERTGGSVSTLTIQRTQQEDSAVYLCASSPSGLALRTGELFFGEGSRLTVL.

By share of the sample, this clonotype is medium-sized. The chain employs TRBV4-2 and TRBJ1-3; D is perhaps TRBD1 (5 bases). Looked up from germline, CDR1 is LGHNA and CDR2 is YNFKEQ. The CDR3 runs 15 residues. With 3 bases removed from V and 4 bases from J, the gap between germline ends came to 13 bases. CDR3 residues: CASSHGGGGGNTIYF. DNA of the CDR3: TGTGCCAGCAGCCACGGCGGCGGGGGAGGAAACACCATATATTTT.

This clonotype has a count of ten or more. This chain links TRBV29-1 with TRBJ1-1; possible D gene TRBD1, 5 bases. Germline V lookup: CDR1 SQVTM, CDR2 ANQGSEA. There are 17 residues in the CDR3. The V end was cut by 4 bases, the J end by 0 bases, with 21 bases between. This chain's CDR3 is CSVAPSEWGEMNTEAFF. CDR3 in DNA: TGCAGCGTTGCCCCCTCCGAATGGGGCGAAATGAACACTGAAGCTTTCTTT.

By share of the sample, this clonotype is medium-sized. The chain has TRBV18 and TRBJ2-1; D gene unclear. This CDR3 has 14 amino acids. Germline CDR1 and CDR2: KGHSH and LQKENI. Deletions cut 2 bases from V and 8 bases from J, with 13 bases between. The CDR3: CASSPSIGWDEQFF. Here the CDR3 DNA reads TGTGCCAGCTCACCAAGTATAGGGTGGGATGAGCAGTTCTTC.

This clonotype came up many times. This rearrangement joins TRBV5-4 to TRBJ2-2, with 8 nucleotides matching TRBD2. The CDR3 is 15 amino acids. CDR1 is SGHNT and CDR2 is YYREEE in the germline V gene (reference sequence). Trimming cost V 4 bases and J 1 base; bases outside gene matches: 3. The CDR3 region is CASSLTSVNTGELFF. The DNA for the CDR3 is TGTGCCAGCAGCCTGACTAGCGTGAACACCGGGGAGCTGTTTTTT.

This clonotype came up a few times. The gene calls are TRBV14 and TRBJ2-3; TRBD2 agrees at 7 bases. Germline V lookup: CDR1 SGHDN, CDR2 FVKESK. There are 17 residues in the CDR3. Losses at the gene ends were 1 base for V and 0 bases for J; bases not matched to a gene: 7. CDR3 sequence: CASSQVGLAVSTDTQYF. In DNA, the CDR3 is TGTGCCAGCAGCCAAGTAGGGCTAGCGGTTAGCACAGATACGCAGTATTTT. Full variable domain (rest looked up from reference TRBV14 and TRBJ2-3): EAGVTQFPSHSVIEKGQTVTLRCDPISGHDNLYWYRRVMGKEIKFLLHFVKESKQDESGMPNNRFLAERTGGTYSTLKVQPAELEDSGVYFCASSQVGLAVSTDTQYFGPGTRLTVL.

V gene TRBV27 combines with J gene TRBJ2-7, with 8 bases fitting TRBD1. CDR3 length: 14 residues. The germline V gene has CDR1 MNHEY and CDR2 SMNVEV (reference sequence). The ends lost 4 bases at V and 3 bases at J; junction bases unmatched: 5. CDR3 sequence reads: CASSSGTGRYEQYF. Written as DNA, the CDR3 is TGTGCCAGCAGTTCCGGGACAGGCCGCTACGAGCAGTACTTC.

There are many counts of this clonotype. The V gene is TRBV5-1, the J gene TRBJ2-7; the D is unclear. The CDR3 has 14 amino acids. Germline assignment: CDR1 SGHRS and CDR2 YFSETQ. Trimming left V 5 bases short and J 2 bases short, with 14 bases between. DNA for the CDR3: TGCGCCAGCAGTCGCCGGGCCAGCGCCTACGAGCAGTACTTC. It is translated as CASSRRASAYEQYF.

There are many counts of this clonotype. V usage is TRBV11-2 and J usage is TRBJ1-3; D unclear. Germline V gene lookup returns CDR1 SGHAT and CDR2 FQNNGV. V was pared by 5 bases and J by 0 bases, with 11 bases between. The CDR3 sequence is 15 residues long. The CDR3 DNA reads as TGTGCCAGCAGCCCCCGACTGGGCTCTGGAAACACCATATATTTT. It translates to CASSPRLGSGNTIYF.

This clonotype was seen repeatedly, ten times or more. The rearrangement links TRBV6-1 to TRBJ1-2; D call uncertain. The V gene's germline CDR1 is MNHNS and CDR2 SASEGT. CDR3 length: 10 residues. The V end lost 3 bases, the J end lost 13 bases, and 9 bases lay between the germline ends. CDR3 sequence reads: CASSEWVRTF. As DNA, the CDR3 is TGTGCCAGCAGTGAGTGGGTCCGCACCTTC.

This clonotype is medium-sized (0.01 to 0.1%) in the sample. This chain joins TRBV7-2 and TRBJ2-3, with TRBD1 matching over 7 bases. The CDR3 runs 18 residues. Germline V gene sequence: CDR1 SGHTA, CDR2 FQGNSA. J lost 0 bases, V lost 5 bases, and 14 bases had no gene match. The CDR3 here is CASSLHPTQGRSTDTQYF. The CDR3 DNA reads TGTGCCAGCAGCCTCCACCCTACACAGGGGAGAAGCACAGATACGCAGTATTTT.